The source of this T cell receptor (beta chain) is a study of radiation and T cells in renal cell carcinoma. Regarding the study as a whole: Top tumor clonotypes rose in blood 2 weeks post-radiation, then contracted. Pretreatment tumor biopsies were lacking, so baseline clonotypes are unknown.

With regard to this clone: Its specificity is unknown.

The time point here: blood 2 weeks post-SBRT. Treatment noted: 15 Gy SBRT to primary tumor, nephrectomy 4 weeks later. Clear cell pathology was present in this patient's renal cell carcinoma. The CDR3 runs to 15 residues. The V gene's germline CDR1 is SEHNR and CDR2 FQNEAQ (reference sequence). Trimming took 3 bases from V and 3 from J, leaving 13 bases between them. Repertoires were generated with immunoSEQ multiplex PCR, while TCRdb's copy carries only in-frame clones and drops some. The top ten clones hold more than 5% of a sample with about 130,000 clones, roughly 91% of them seen once. This TCR was recovered from a woman in her 70s with renal cell carcinoma. The sequenced sample was blood, obtained from a patient whose treatment included radiotherapy and nephrectomy. V usage is TRBV7-9 and J usage is TRBJ2-3; the D call may be TRBD1 or TRBD2 (5 bases each). The CDR3 DNA is TGTGCCAGCAGCTTCGGCCTAGCAGGGACAGATACGCAGTATTTT. Protein: CASSFGLAGTDTQYF.